This TCR beta chain was identified during a study of lymphopenia after photon versus proton radiotherapy. As to this clone: Its antigen is unidentified.

The CDR3 contains 16 residues. Germline V CDR1 and CDR2: SGHTA, FQGNSA. The V gene lost 4 bases and the J gene lost 3 bases, with 18 bases spanning the gap. Measured with immunoSEQ multiplex PCR; TCRdb has only the in-frame clones, and not every one. The repertoire has 70,000 or so clones, around 93% of them found once; the top ten carry 2% to 2.5%. Study-wide results and caveats: In patients who died, overall survival fell as post-nadir TCR diversity dropped more.

The sequencing used peripheral blood, collected from a patient treated with photon-based radiotherapy. The TCR comes from a woman aged 40 to 49 with cholangiocarcinoma. The chain carries TRBV7-2 and TRBJ1-1, with unresolved D. This CDR3 is CASSSSRRGEDTEAFF. In nucleotides, the CDR3 is TGTGCCAGCAGCTCAAGTCGGCGAGGTGAGGACACTGAAGCTTTCTTT.